The 21 T cell receptor beta chains given below trace back to one sample, sequenced in a study of cytomegalovirus exposure and HLA in healthy donors. PCR was performed using 60 Vbeta and 13 Jbeta primers. TCRdb's copy holds only in-frame clones and misses some; the assay was immunoSEQ multiplex PCR. The data contain approximately 150,000 clones, about 72% of them singletons. Sequenced material: PBMCs. These receptor sequences come from a man in his 60s in good health and CMV-seronegative.

The chain is built from TRBV5-4 and TRBJ1-6; D unresolved. Germline V lookup: CDR1 SGHNT, CDR2 YYREEE (reference sequence). The CDR3 spans 15 residues. V shed 0 bases and J shed 5 bases, with 9 bases lying between them. CDR3 in amino acids: CASSLVPKNNSPLHF. CDR3 DNA: TGTGCCAGCAGCTTGGTCCCAAAAAATAATTCACCCCTCCACTTT.

J is TRBJ1-1 and V is TRBV6-5; 8 bases are a match to TRBD1. The V gene end was trimmed by 2 bases and the J gene end by 5 bases; junction bases not matched to a gene: 1. The CDR3 consists of 13 residues. From germline, CDR1 is MNHEY and CDR2 SVGAGI. DNA of the CDR3: TGTGCCAGCAGTTACCGACAGGGGACTGAAGCTTTCTTT. This sequence encodes CASSYRQGTEAFF.

The chain uses TRBV7-9 and TRBJ1-1; D call uncertain. Per germline, CDR1 SEHNR and CDR2 FQNEAQ (reference sequence). The CDR3 sequence is 14 residues long. Trimming shortened V by 8 bases and J by 1 base, and 14 bases separated the two germline ends. The CDR3 nucleotides read TGTGCCAGCGGACTCCTCGGTGAGAACACTGAAGCTTTCTTT. It translates to CASGLLGENTEAFF.

This chain uses TRBV27 with TRBJ2-7; D perhaps matches TRBD1 (5 bases). Germline V gives CDR1 MNHEY, CDR2 SMNVEV (reference sequence). Trimming stripped 2 bases from V and 4 bases from J, with 12 bases between. This CDR3 comprises 14 residues. CDR3 in DNA: TGTGCCAGCAGTTTACGACAGCCTATTTACGAGCAGTACTTC. Protein: CASSLRQPIYEQYF.

This clone appeared once. The rearrangement links TRBV7-9 to TRBJ1-1; maybe TRBD1 (5 bases). Germline V gene data show CDR1 as SEHNR and CDR2 as FQNEAQ (reference sequence). This CDR3 comprises 17 residues. The V end lost 3 bases, the J end lost 0 bases, and 17 bases lay between the germline ends. For the CDR3, the DNA is TGTGCCAGCAGCTTTGGAGGGACCCTCTTCATGAACACTGAAGCTTTCTTT. Translated, it gives CASSFGGTLFMNTEAFF.

This clone has a handful of counts. V is TRBV6-6 and J is TRBJ2-7; 8 bases fit TRBD1. Germline V lookup: CDR1 MNHNY, CDR2 SVGAGI (reference sequence). The CDR3 loop spans 15 amino acids. J lost 0 bases, V lost 6 bases, and 7 bases had no gene match. CDR3 nucleotides: TGTGCCAGCAGGGGTACAGGGGGAAACTCCTACGAGCAGTACTTC. Protein sequence: CASRGTGGNSYEQYF.

The V call is TRBV6-1, the J call TRBJ2-1; TRBD2 is a possible D gene (7 bases). This CDR3 contains 17 residues. From germline, CDR1 is MNHNS and CDR2 SASEGT. V was cut by 2 bases and J by 7 bases, with 21 bases left in between. The CDR3 here is CASSETIGGVGGNEQFF. DNA of the CDR3: TGTGCCAGCAGTGAAACGATAGGGGGAGTGGGGGGGAATGAGCAGTTCTTC.

This clone was detected once. The chain is built from TRBV9 and TRBJ1-4; tentative D call: TRBD1 (5 bases). Trimming pared 0 bases from V and 3 bases from J, leaving 9 bases between. Germline V CDR1 and CDR2: SGDLS, YYNGEE. There are 15 residues in the CDR3. In nucleotides, the CDR3 is TGTGCCAGCAGCGTAGCTGGGGGGTCTAATGAAAAACTGTTTTTT. As protein: CASSVAGGSNEKLFF. Looking up the rest from reference TRBV9 and TRBJ1-4 gives the full variable domain: DSGVTQTPKHLITATGQRVTLRCSPRSGDLSVYWYQQSLDQGLQFLIQYYNGEERAKGNILERFSAQQFPDLHSELNLSSLELGDSALYFCASSVAGGSNEKLFFGSGTQLSVL.

The chain employs TRBV6-1 and TRBJ1-1; possibly TRBD1 for D (5 bases). Trimming stripped 7 bases from V and 1 base from J, with 16 bases between. Germline V lookup: CDR1 MNHNS, CDR2 SASEGT. The CDR3 sequence is 15 residues long. The CDR3 protein is CASTTWGGENTEAFF. DNA for the CDR3: TGTGCCAGCACCACGTGGGGAGGGGAGAACACTGAAGCTTTCTTT.

This clone was detected only a few times. The rearrangement uses TRBV11-2 and TRBJ1-6, with 7 bases that match TRBD1. Germline V lookup: CDR1 SGHAT, CDR2 FQNNGV. The V segment lost 1 base and the J segment 7 bases; nucleotides outside the gene matches: 4. The CDR3 contains 15 residues. The CDR3 bases are TGTGCCAGCAGCTTAGGAGTACAGGGGAATTCACCCCTCCACTTT. Its protein is CASSLGVQGNSPLHF.

This clone was observed once. The gene calls are TRBV18 and TRBJ2-7; tentative D call: TRBD1 (6 bases). The germline V gene has CDR1 KGHSH and CDR2 LQKENI. Trimming took off 4 bases at V and 3 bases at J, with 13 bases between the two ends. The CDR3 loop spans 14 amino acids. As DNA, the CDR3 is TGTGCCAGCTCACAGCGACAGGCACTCTACGAGCAGTACTTC. Encoded protein: CASSQRQALYEQYF.

J is TRBJ2-5 and V is TRBV6-5, with TRBD1 as a possible D gene (5 bases). Germline V gives CDR1 MNHEY, CDR2 SVGAGI. The CDR3 totals 14 residues. Between the trimmed V and J ends, which lost 5 bases and 5 bases, there was a span of 15 bases. CDR3 sequence: CASSRTHSRETQYF. The CDR3, as DNA: TGTGCCAGCAGTAGGACACATTCGCGGGAGACCCAGTACTTC.

The chain uses TRBV30 and TRBJ2-5, with 10 bases fitting TRBD2. The end of the DNA fits TRBJ2-7 better, so the J call may be wrong. CDR3 length equals 15 residues. Germline CDR1 and CDR2: GTSNPN and SVGIG (reference sequence). This CDR3 is CAWSGLAGSSYEQYF. The DNA for the CDR3 is TGTGCCTGGAGTGGACTAGCGGGCAGCTCCTACGAGCAGTACTTC.

J is TRBJ2-5 and V is TRBV28, with D perhaps matching TRBD2 (6 bases). V lost 2 bases and J 5 bases, leaving 12 bases between the germline ends. The CDR3 covers 14 residues. Germline CDR1 is MDHEN and CDR2 is SYDVKM. CDR3 amino acids: CASSLNWRVETQYF. As DNA, the CDR3 is TGTGCCAGCAGTTTAAATTGGAGGGTGGAGACCCAGTACTTC.

The chain couples TRBV28 to TRBJ2-6, with D perhaps matching TRBD2 (5 bases). In germline, CDR1 is MDHEN, CDR2 SYDVKM. CDR3 length: 14 amino acids. V lost 6 bases, J lost 9 bases, and 15 bases lay in between. The DNA of the CDR3 is TGTGCCAGCAGGGGAGACTCCCCAGGCAACGTCCTGACTTTC. This gives the protein CASRGDSPGNVLTF.

This clone came up a few times. J is TRBJ2-7 and V is TRBV28, with 7 bases that match TRBD1. The CDR3 runs 14 residues. Unmatched junction bases numbered 7, after V lost 5 bases and J lost 3 bases. The V gene's germline CDR1 is MDHEN and CDR2 SYDVKM. The DNA for the CDR3 is TGTGCCAGCAGTCCTGACAGGGAGATCTACGAGCAGTACTTC. Translating gives CASSPDREIYEQYF.

In its sample, this clone was seen a few times. The chain carries TRBV29-1 and TRBJ2-1; a weak D match, TRBD2 (5 bases). The CDR3 runs to 14 residues. V was cut by 3 bases and J by 3 bases, with 12 bases left in between. Germline assignment: CDR1 SQVTM and CDR2 ANQGSEA. The CDR3 reads CSVDEGGLYNEQFF. The CDR3 DNA reads as TGCAGCGTTGATGAGGGCGGGCTCTACAATGAGCAGTTCTTC.

As regards this clone: An end of the junction differs from the germline gene, which may be a read error. The rearrangement joins TRBV7-7 to TRBJ2-2; D call uncertain. From germline, CDR1 is SSHAT and CDR2 FNYEAQ (reference sequence). This CDR3 is 15 amino acids long. CDR3 residues: CASSLVAGNTGELFF. Here the CDR3 DNA reads TGTGCTAGCAGCTTAGTTGCAGGGAACACCGGGGAGCTGTTTTTT.

Of note for this clone: This same CDR3 is encoded by further DNA sequences in the sample. This chain joins TRBV7-9 and TRBJ2-7; D might be TRBD1 (6 bases). The V end lost 4 bases, the J end lost 6 bases, and 19 bases lay between the germline ends. The CDR3 is 15 residues long. Germline V gene sequence: CDR1 SEHNR, CDR2 FQNEAQ (reference sequence). The CDR3 DNA reads TGTGCCAGCAGCTCCGCAACTTCACAGGGCTCCGAGCAGTACTTC. Translating gives CASSSATSQGSEQYF.

This chain uses TRBV7-9 with TRBJ2-7; the D gene is possibly TRBD2 (6 bases). This CDR3 contains 15 residues. CDR1 SEHNR and CDR2 FQNEAQ come from the germline V gene (reference sequence). With 2 bases removed from V and 5 bases from J, the gap between germline ends came to 16 bases. The CDR3 nucleotides read TGTGCCAGCAGCTTAAATGGAGGGGAGGAGCACGAGCAGTACTTC. Its translation: CASSLNGGEEHEQYF.

V and J are TRBV28 and TRBJ1-1, with D possibly matching TRBD1 (6 bases). The CDR3 is 13 amino acids. Trimming took 6 bases from V and 4 from J, leaving 12 bases between them. Per the germline V gene, CDR1 is MDHEN and CDR2 is SYDVKM. CDR3 DNA sequence: TGTGCCAGCAGGGGGGAACAGGGCACTGAAGCTTTCTTT. Encoded protein: CASRGEQGTEAFF.